The rows below give T cell receptor beta chains drawn from one sample of a study of Ad26.COV2.S vaccination and SARS-CoV-2 variants. Data came from immunoSEQ multiplex PCR; TCRdb stores just in-frame clones and leaves some out. The table has around 300,000 clones, 86% seen once. Sample: peripheral blood, taken in a trial of Ad26.COV2.S vaccine versus placebo. These TCRs come from a person aged 18-60 years who received the Ad26.COV2.S COVID-19 vaccine or a placebo. Both conserved end residues are part of each CDR3. The D gene is left open where the match is weak. A clone size is listed for some rows: how often the clone was seen (once, few, many), or a class if it is expanded.

TRBV11-2	TRBD1	TRBJ2-3	-	TGTGCCAGCAGCTCCCGGGACAGGACAGATACGCAGTATTTT	CASSSRDRTDTQYF
TRBV7-2	-	TRBJ2-5	-	TGTGCCAGCAGCTTAGCGACTAGGGAGACCCAGTACTTC	CASSLATRETQYF
TRBV28	-	TRBJ2-3	-	TGTGCCAGCAGTATGGGGCTAAGGGTATCTCGCACAGATACGCAGTATTTT	CASSMGLRVSRTDTQYF
TRBV2	-	TRBJ1-5	-	TGTGCCAGCAGTTGGACAGATAGCAATCAGCCCCAGCATTTT	CASSWTDSNQPQHF
TRBV9	TRBD2	TRBJ2-2	-	TGTGCCAGCAGCACTAGCGGGGGGGCGACCGGGGAGCTGTTTTTT	CASSTSGGATGELFF
TRBV14	-	TRBJ1-5	-	TGTGCCAGCAGCGCAGGGGTCCAGCCCCAGCATTTT	CASSAGVQPQHF
TRBV5-1	-	TRBJ2-1	-	TGCGCCAGCAGGACTAGGCCTAATGAGCAGTTCTTC	CASRTRPNEQFF
TRBV27	-	TRBJ1-1	once	TGTGCCAGCAGTTTATCGAGGGGAATGAACACTGAAGCTTTCTTT	CASSLSRGMNTEAFF
TRBV5-4	TRBD1	TRBJ1-6	-	TGTGCCAGCAGCGTGGGGACAGGGAGTCTTCCGAATTCACCCCTCCACTTT	CASSVGTGSLPNSPLHF
TRBV6-4	TRBD2	TRBJ2-7	-	TGTGCCAGCAGTGAAAATTGGGCGGGGGGCTACGAGCAGTACTTC	CASSENWAGGYEQYF
TRBV5-4	-	TRBJ2-1	-	TGTGCCAGCAGCTTGTCACTAGATGAGCAGTTCTTC	CASSLSLDEQFF
TRBV5-1	-	TRBJ1-2	-	TGCGCCAGCAGCTTGGGCGGGTCCCATGGCTACACCTTC	CASSLGGSHGYTF
TRBV7-8	TRBD2	TRBJ2-7	-	TGTGCCAGCAGCTTTCGGACTAGCGGGAGTTACGAGCAGTACTTC	CASSFRTSGSYEQYF
TRBV7-6	-	TRBJ1-4	-	TGTGCCAGCAGCCCCAGCCCAGGCTCAACTAATGAAAAACTGTTTTTT	CASSPSPGSTNEKLFF
TRBV6-1	-	TRBJ1-4	-	TGTGCCAGCAGTAGGAATGAAAAACTGTTTTTT	CASSRNEKLFF
TRBV19	-	TRBJ1-1	once	TGTGCCAGTAGTATAGTTGGGTGGGGGGACACTGAAGCTTTCTTT	CASSIVGWGDTEAFF
TRBV4-2	-	TRBJ1-4	-	TGTGCCAGCAGCCAAGACCCCTCAGGGGTTAATGAAAAACTGTTTTTT	CASSQDPSGVNEKLFF
TRBV19	-	TRBJ1-4	-	TGTGCCAGTAGTAAGAGTTTGACTAATGAAAAACTGTTTTTT	CASSKSLTNEKLFF
TRBV5-1	-	TRBJ2-3	-	TGCGCCAGCAGTAGCCAGGGCAGTAGGACAGATACGCAGTATTTT	CASSSQGSRTDTQYF
TRBV9	-	TRBJ1-4	-	TGTGCCAGCAGCGTGGAAGGGGGGAGTGAAAAACTGTTTTTT	CASSVEGGSEKLFF
TRBV3-1/TRBV3-2	TRBD1	TRBJ1-1	-	TGTGCCAGCAGCCCTACCGGGACAGTCCTGGGGAACACTGAAGCTTTCTTT	CASSPTGTVLGNTEAFF
TRBV28	TRBD2	TRBJ2-5	once	TGTGCCAGCAGTCTTATGGGAGGGGATGAGACCCAGTACTTC	CASSLMGGDETQYF
TRBV27	-	TRBJ2-1	-	TGTGCCAGCAGTCCGCCCAACTACAATGAGCAGTTCTTC	CASSPPNYNEQFF
TRBV2	-	TRBJ1-2	once	TGTGCCAGCAGTATATCTCTCCGGTATGGCTACACCTTC	CASSISLRYGYTF
TRBV12-3/TRBV12-4	-	TRBJ2-1	-	TGTGCCAGCAGTTGGTTGTATTACAATGAGCAGTTCTTC	CASSWLYYNEQFF
TRBV27	-	TRBJ2-6	-	TGTGCCAGCAGTTGGGTTAGCTCTGGGGCCAACGTCCTGACTTTC	CASSWVSSGANVLTF
TRBV13	-	TRBJ2-3	-	TGTGCCAGCAGCACCCGGACACGCGGGGATACGCAGTATTTT	CASSTRTRGDTQYF
TRBV11-3	-	TRBJ1-1	-	TGTGCCAGCAGCGTGGGCCGATCAAACACTGAAGCTTTCTTT	CASSVGRSNTEAFF
TRBV28	TRBD1	TRBJ2-7	-	TGTGCCAGCAGCCATACCCACAGGGGGCGACTATCCGAGCAGTACTTC	CASSHTHRGRLSEQYF
TRBV5-1	TRBD2	TRBJ2-7	-	TGCGCCAGCAGCTCCCAACTAGCGGCTCCCTACGAGCAGTACTTC	CASSSQLAAPYEQYF
TRBV7-7	-	TRBJ2-1	once	TGTGCCAGCAGCTTAGCGCACGGGAACAATGAGCAGTTCTTC	CASSLAHGNNEQFF
TRBV5-6	TRBD1	TRBJ1-1	-	TGTGCCAGCAGCTTGTTAGGACAGGGGACCACTGAAGCTTTCTTT	CASSLLGQGTTEAFF
TRBV5-1	-	TRBJ2-3	-	TGCGCCAGCAGCGGACCCCGGGGAGATACGCAGTATTTT	CASSGPRGDTQYF
TRBV27	-	TRBJ1-1	-	TGTGCCAGCAGTTTAAATTTAATATCCAGGATGAACACTGAAGCTTTCTTT	CASSLNLISRMNTEAFF
TRBV29-1	-	TRBJ1-1	-	TGCAGCGGTGAAGACACCTGGGAAGCTTTCTTT	CSGEDTWEAFF
TRBV5-6	-	TRBJ2-5	-	TGTGCCAGCAGTCTTCAAGAGACCCAGTACTTC	CASSLQETQYF
TRBV27	TRBD2	TRBJ2-1	-	TGTGCCAGCAGGGGTACAGGACTAGCGGGAGTGAATGAGCAGTTCTTC	CASRGTGLAGVNEQFF
TRBV3-1/TRBV3-2	-	TRBJ1-1	-	TGTGCCAGCAGCCCGAGGGGACCCAGAGGGACTGAAGCTTTCTTT	CASSPRGPRGTEAFF
TRBV18	-	TRBJ1-6	-	TGTGCCAGCTCACCACTGGGGGGAGATCCACATTCACCCCTCCACTTT	CASSPLGGDPHSPLHF
TRBV29-1	TRBD1	TRBJ1-5	-	TGCAGCGTAACAGGGGGTAGCAATCAGCCCCAGCATTTT	CSVTGGSNQPQHF
TRBV4-3	-	TRBJ2-5	-	TGCGCCAGCAGCCACAATCTGGTAGAGACCCAGTACTTC	CASSHNLVETQYF
TRBV4-2	-	TRBJ1-4	many	TGTGCCAGCAGCCTGGGGGATGAAAAACTGTTTTTT	CASSLGDEKLFF
TRBV19	TRBD1	TRBJ2-7	few	TGTGCCAGTAGTATAGGGACAGGGAATCGCGAGCAGTACTTC	CASSIGTGNREQYF
TRBV19	-	TRBJ2-1	-	TGTGCCAGTAGTATAAGGGGAGGAGGATTTTACAATGAGCAGTTCTTC	CASSIRGGGFYNEQFF
TRBV4-3	-	TRBJ2-7	-	TGCGCCAGCAGCCAAGCGTTCAGTACCGTCTTCGAGCAGTACTTC	CASSQAFSTVFEQYF
TRBV2	-	TRBJ1-1	-	TGTGCCAGCGAGTACCTCGTCCCTAAAGCTTTCTTT	CASEYLVPKAFF
TRBV9	TRBD2	TRBJ2-5	-	TGTGCCAGCAGCCGGGGGGGAGAGACCCAGTACTTC	CASSRGGETQYF
TRBV19	-	TRBJ2-7	-	TGTGCCAGTAGTATAGGTCCGACCTACGAGCAGTACTTC	CASSIGPTYEQYF
TRBV7-2	-	TRBJ2-3	-	TGTGCCAGCAGCTCCCCTTCATTTACGGCGCAGTATTTT	CASSSPSFTAQYF
TRBV4-3	TRBD2	TRBJ2-2	-	TGCGCCAGCAGCCAAGATCGGGGGGAGTTTCCGGAGCTGTTTTTT	CASSQDRGEFPELFF
TRBV6-6	TRBD1	TRBJ2-6	-	TGTGCCAGCAGCTCAATCCGGGACAGGGCTAGCTCTGGGGCCAACGTCCTGACTTTC	CASSSIRDRASSGANVLTF
TRBV24-1	-	TRBJ2-3	-	TGTGCCACCAGTGAACCCACCCTAGGGGTAACGCAGTATTTT	CATSEPTLGVTQYF
TRBV7-8	TRBD1	TRBJ1-5	-	TGTGCCAGCAGCTTAGGGTCAGGGGGCATCGATCAGCCCCAGCATTTT	CASSLGSGGIDQPQHF
TRBV14	-	TRBJ2-7	few	TGTGCCAGCAGCCAAGATGGACGGGGCGAGCAGTACTTC	CASSQDGRGEQYF
TRBV9	-	TRBJ2-5	-	TGTGCCAGCAGCGTAGGGGGCTGGGAGACCCAGTACTTC	CASSVGGWETQYF